The rows below give T cell receptor beta chains drawn from one sample of a study of cytomegalovirus exposure and HLA in healthy donors. Sequencing was performed with immunoSEQ multiplex PCR; in TCRdb, only in-frame clones are kept and a portion is missing. The profile shows about 170,000 clones, over 70% of them singletons. Sequences were obtained from PBMCs. These receptors were collected from a boy aged 2 to 10 in good health and CMV-seronegative. The CDR3 runs from the conserved cysteine through the conserved F or W. The D gene is left open where the match is weak. Only some rows state a clone size, as once, few, many or a class for expanded clones.

clone_size: once; v_call: TRBV9; j_call: TRBJ2-1; d_call: TRBD2; cdr3_aa: CASSLGTSGGAGLNEQFF; cdr3_nt: TGTGCCAGCAGCCTCGGGACTAGCGGGGGGGCCGGGCTTAATGAGCAGTTCTTC
clone_size: .; v_call: TRBV4-2; j_call: TRBJ1-1; d_call: .; cdr3_aa: CASSQDRTENTEAFF; cdr3_nt: TGTGCCAGCAGCCAAGACCGGACAGAAAACACTGAAGCTTTCTTT
clone_size: .; v_call: TRBV6-5; j_call: TRBJ2-7; d_call: .; cdr3_aa: CASSYSPVGGYEQYF; cdr3_nt: TGTGCCAGCAGTTACTCCCCGGTAGGGGGCTACGAGCAGTACTTC
clone_size: .; v_call: TRBV15; j_call: TRBJ2-3; d_call: .; cdr3_aa: CATRARGSITDTQYF; cdr3_nt: TGTGCCACAAGGGCTCGGGGGTCGATCACAGATACGCAGTATTTT
clone_size: .; v_call: TRBV5-1; j_call: TRBJ2-1; d_call: .; cdr3_aa: CASSLDVGVGNEQFF; cdr3_nt: TGCGCCAGCAGCTTGGATGTGGGAGTAGGGAATGAGCAGTTCTTC
clone_size: .; v_call: TRBV27; j_call: TRBJ2-4; d_call: .; cdr3_aa: CASSSVGRGLAKNIQYF; cdr3_nt: TGTGCCAGCAGTTCGGTCGGCAGAGGACTAGCCAAAAACATTCAGTACTTC
clone_size: .; v_call: TRBV30; j_call: TRBJ1-2; d_call: .; cdr3_aa: CAWSEDSESPNYGYTF; cdr3_nt: TGTGCCTGGAGTGAGGACAGCGAAAGTCCTAACTATGGCTACACCTTC
clone_size: .; v_call: TRBV6-1; j_call: TRBJ2-7; d_call: .; cdr3_aa: CASSDFTGESYEQYF; cdr3_nt: TGTGCCAGCAGTGACTTCACGGGAGAGTCCTACGAGCAGTACTTC
clone_size: .; v_call: TRBV11-2; j_call: TRBJ2-7; d_call: .; cdr3_aa: CASSSTLRLEQYF; cdr3_nt: TGTGCCAGCAGCTCTACCCTGCGGCTCGAGCAGTACTTC
clone_size: .; v_call: TRBV15; j_call: TRBJ2-1; d_call: TRBD2; cdr3_aa: CATSREAGGPSHEQFF; cdr3_nt: TGTGCCACCAGCAGAGAGGCGGGAGGGCCTAGCCATGAGCAGTTCTTC
clone_size: .; v_call: TRBV5-1; j_call: TRBJ2-7; d_call: TRBD1; cdr3_aa: CASSLWSGTGVRSYEQYF; cdr3_nt: TGCGCCAGCAGCTTGTGGTCCGGGACAGGGGTGAGGTCCTACGAGCAGTACTTC
clone_size: .; v_call: TRBV9; j_call: TRBJ1-2; d_call: .; cdr3_aa: CASSVELRHVNALTF; cdr3_nt: TGTGCCAGCAGTGTAGAGCTCAGGCACGTAAATGCCTTAACCTTC
clone_size: .; v_call: TRBV5-1; j_call: TRBJ2-3; d_call: .; cdr3_aa: CASSFAIAGTDTQYF; cdr3_nt: TGCGCCAGCAGCTTCGCAATAGCGGGCACAGATACGCAGTATTTT
clone_size: .; v_call: TRBV27; j_call: TRBJ2-7; d_call: .; cdr3_aa: CASSPSYGRDTTYEQYF; cdr3_nt: TGTGCCAGCAGTCCCTCATACGGCCGGGACACCACCTACGAGCAGTACTTC
clone_size: .; v_call: TRBV5-6; j_call: TRBJ1-1; d_call: .; cdr3_aa: CASSRRDTEAFF; cdr3_nt: TGTGCCAGCAGCCGACGGGACACTGAAGCTTTCTTT
clone_size: .; v_call: TRBV7-2; j_call: TRBJ2-1; d_call: TRBD2; cdr3_aa: CASSFRLAGGSEQFF; cdr3_nt: TGTGCCAGCAGCTTCAGACTAGCGGGGGGCAGTGAGCAGTTCTTC
clone_size: once; v_call: TRBV12-5; j_call: TRBJ2-3; d_call: TRBD1; cdr3_aa: CASGLVIRLNRGTVGADTQYF; cdr3_nt: TGTGCTAGTGGTTTGGTAATTCGTTTAAATAGGGGGACAGTGGGCGCAGATACGCAGTATTTT
clone_size: .; v_call: TRBV2; j_call: TRBJ2-1; d_call: TRBD1; cdr3_aa: CASAGTGFIDEQFF; cdr3_nt: TGTGCCAGCGCCGGGACAGGGTTTATCGATGAGCAGTTCTTC
clone_size: once; v_call: TRBV2; j_call: TRBJ2-1; d_call: TRBD2; cdr3_aa: CASSDRVGTSGGHNEQFF; cdr3_nt: TGTGCCAGCAGTGATAGAGTAGGGACTAGCGGGGGCCACAATGAGCAGTTCTTC
clone_size: .; v_call: TRBV15; j_call: TRBJ2-3; d_call: TRBD2; cdr3_aa: CATSSRLAGGDTQYF; cdr3_nt: TGTGCCACCAGCAGCCGACTAGCGGGAGGAGATACGCAGTATTTT
clone_size: .; v_call: TRBV11-2; j_call: TRBJ2-1; d_call: .; cdr3_aa: CASSSQGYEQFF; cdr3_nt: TGTGCCAGCAGCTCACAGGGATATGAGCAGTTCTTC
clone_size: .; v_call: TRBV15; j_call: TRBJ2-3; d_call: .; cdr3_aa: CATSGDALLLATDTQYF; cdr3_nt: TGTGCCACCAGCGGCGACGCCCTTCTATTAGCGACAGATACGCAGTATTTT
clone_size: .; v_call: TRBV27; j_call: TRBJ1-2; d_call: .; cdr3_aa: CASSFPGAAGYTF; cdr3_nt: TGTGCCAGCAGTTTCCCAGGGGCGGCTGGCTACACCTTC
clone_size: .; v_call: TRBV4-3; j_call: TRBJ2-3; d_call: .; cdr3_aa: CASSQGWQGNTDTQYF; cdr3_nt: TGCGCCAGCAGCCAAGGGTGGCAGGGGAACACAGATACGCAGTATTTT
clone_size: few; v_call: TRBV10-1; j_call: TRBJ2-1; d_call: TRBD2; cdr3_aa: CASMRVVAGDLSYNEQFF; cdr3_nt: TGCGCCAGCATGAGGGTGGTAGCGGGAGATCTCTCCTACAATGAGCAGTTCTTC
clone_size: .; v_call: TRBV30; j_call: TRBJ1-1; d_call: .; cdr3_aa: CAGRKALTNRNTEAFF; cdr3_nt: TGTGCCGGAAGGAAGGCGCTTACGAACAGAAACACTGAAGCTTTCTTT
clone_size: few; v_call: TRBV7-2; j_call: TRBJ2-6; d_call: .; cdr3_aa: CASSLEPGVGHSGANVLTF; cdr3_nt: TGTGCCAGCAGCTTAGAGCCTGGTGTTGGGCACTCTGGGGCCAACGTCCTGACTTTC
clone_size: .; v_call: TRBV7-3; j_call: TRBJ2-1; d_call: TRBD2; cdr3_aa: CASSGTSGGAKYNEQFF; cdr3_nt: TGTGCCAGCAGCGGGACTAGCGGGGGGGCCAAATACAATGAGCAGTTCTTC
clone_size: .; v_call: TRBV18; j_call: TRBJ2-2; d_call: TRBD1; cdr3_aa: CASSPRTGAGTGELFF; cdr3_nt: TGTGCCAGCTCACCAAGGACAGGGGCCGGGACCGGGGAGCTGTTTTTT
clone_size: .; v_call: TRBV2; j_call: TRBJ2-1; d_call: TRBD2; cdr3_aa: CASSEAETSGGWDEQFF; cdr3_nt: TGTGCCAGCAGTGAAGCCGAGACTAGCGGGGGATGGGATGAGCAGTTCTTC
clone_size: .; v_call: TRBV27; j_call: TRBJ1-1; d_call: TRBD1; cdr3_aa: CASKQRQGANTEAFF; cdr3_nt: TGTGCCAGCAAACAGAGACAGGGGGCGAACACTGAAGCTTTCTTT
clone_size: .; v_call: TRBV18; j_call: TRBJ1-3; d_call: .; cdr3_aa: CASSPRSDSSGNTIYF; cdr3_nt: TGTGCCAGCTCACCACGGTCGGACAGCTCTGGAAACACCATATATTTT
clone_size: .; v_call: TRBV29-1; j_call: TRBJ2-5; d_call: .; cdr3_aa: CSVEVGRRETQYF; cdr3_nt: TGCAGCGTTGAAGTGGGGAGGCGAGAGACCCAGTACTTC
clone_size: .; v_call: TRBV7-2; j_call: TRBJ1-3; d_call: TRBD1; cdr3_aa: CASRPDRAGNTIYF; cdr3_nt: TGTGCCAGCAGACCGGACAGGGCTGGAAACACCATATATTTT
clone_size: .; v_call: TRBV12-5; j_call: TRBJ2-1; d_call: TRBD2; cdr3_aa: CASGFSGGQWEQFF; cdr3_nt: TGTGCTAGTGGTTTTAGCGGGGGCCAGTGGGAGCAGTTCTTC
clone_size: .; v_call: TRBV9; j_call: TRBJ2-1; d_call: .; cdr3_aa: CASSVDGLHNEQFF; cdr3_nt: TGTGCCAGCAGCGTAGATGGACTCCACAATGAGCAGTTCTTC
clone_size: .; v_call: TRBV7-6; j_call: TRBJ1-4; d_call: .; cdr3_aa: CASSDTGGSGEKLFF; cdr3_nt: TGTGCCAGCAGCGATACCGGGGGGAGCGGCGAAAAACTGTTTTTT
clone_size: .; v_call: TRBV27; j_call: TRBJ2-1; d_call: TRBD2; cdr3_aa: CASRGLVVNEQFF; cdr3_nt: TGTGCCAGCAGGGGACTAGTAGTCAATGAGCAGTTCTTC
clone_size: .; v_call: TRBV27; j_call: TRBJ2-1; d_call: TRBD1; cdr3_aa: CASSLAGQGGNEQFF; cdr3_nt: TGTGCCAGCAGTTTAGCGGGACAGGGAGGCAATGAGCAGTTCTTC
clone_size: once; v_call: TRBV7-2; j_call: TRBJ1-1; d_call: .; cdr3_aa: CASSSPRRGTEAFF; cdr3_nt: TGTGCCAGCAGCTCCCCTCGCCGGGGTACTGAAGCTTTCTTT
clone_size: .; v_call: TRBV4-3; j_call: TRBJ1-4; d_call: TRBD1; cdr3_aa: CASSRQRGQGATNEKLFF; cdr3_nt: TGCGCCAGCAGCCGCCAAAGGGGACAGGGGGCAACTAATGAAAAACTGTTTTTT
clone_size: .; v_call: TRBV29-1; j_call: TRBJ2-5; d_call: .; cdr3_aa: CSVEDPTRETQYF; cdr3_nt: TGCAGCGTTGAAGATCCGACGAGGGAGACCCAGTACTTC
clone_size: once; v_call: TRBV10-1; j_call: TRBJ2-3; d_call: TRBD2; cdr3_aa: CASSESKRGVRDTQYF; cdr3_nt: TGCGCCAGCAGTGAGTCCAAGCGGGGGGTCCGGGATACGCAGTATTTT
clone_size: .; v_call: TRBV7-6; j_call: TRBJ2-3; d_call: .; cdr3_aa: CASSLGSREATQYF; cdr3_nt: TGTGCCAGCAGCTTAGGGTCGAGGGAGGCTACGCAGTATTTT
clone_size: few; v_call: TRBV2; j_call: TRBJ1-1; d_call: .; cdr3_aa: CASTDKIGPEAFF; cdr3_nt: TGTGCCAGCACCGACAAAATTGGGCCTGAAGCTTTCTTT
clone_size: few; v_call: TRBV14; j_call: TRBJ1-2; d_call: TRBD1; cdr3_aa: CASSLGTGGNGYTF; cdr3_nt: TGTGCCAGCAGCCTCGGGACAGGGGGTAATGGCTACACCTTC
clone_size: .; v_call: TRBV29-1; j_call: TRBJ2-5; d_call: .; cdr3_aa: CSVAGFRETQYF; cdr3_nt: TGCAGCGTTGCAGGGTTCCGCGAGACCCAGTACTTC
clone_size: .; v_call: TRBV9; j_call: TRBJ2-1; d_call: .; cdr3_aa: CASSVNSGLNHNEQFF; cdr3_nt: TGTGCCAGCAGCGTAAATTCGGGACTGAATCACAATGAGCAGTTCTTC
clone_size: .; v_call: TRBV1; j_call: TRBJ2-2; d_call: .; cdr3_aa: CTSSQDCPGEGKKTGELFF; cdr3_nt: TGCACCAGCAGCCAAGATTGTCCGGGGGAGGGAAAAAAGACCGGGGAGCTGTTTTTT